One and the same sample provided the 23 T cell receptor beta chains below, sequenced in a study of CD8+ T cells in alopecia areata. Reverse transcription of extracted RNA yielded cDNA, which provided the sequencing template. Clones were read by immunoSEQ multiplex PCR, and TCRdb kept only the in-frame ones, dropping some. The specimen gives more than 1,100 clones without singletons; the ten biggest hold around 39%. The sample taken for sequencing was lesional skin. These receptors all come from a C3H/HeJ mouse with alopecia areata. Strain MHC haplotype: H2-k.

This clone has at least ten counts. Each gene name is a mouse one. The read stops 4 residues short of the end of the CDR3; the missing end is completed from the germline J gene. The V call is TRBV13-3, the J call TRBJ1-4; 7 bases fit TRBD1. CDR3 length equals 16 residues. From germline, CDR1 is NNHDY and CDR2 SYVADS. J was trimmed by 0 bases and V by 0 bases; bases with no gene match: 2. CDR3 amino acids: CASSDGTGFSNERLFF. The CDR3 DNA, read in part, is TGTGCCAGCAGTGATGGGACAGGATTTTCCAACGAA. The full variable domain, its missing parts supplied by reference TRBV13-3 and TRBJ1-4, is EAAVTQSPRSKVAVTGGKVTLSCHQTNNHDYMYWYRQDTGHGLRLIHYSYVADSTEKGDIPDGYKASRPSQENFSLILELASLSQTAVYFCASSDGTGFSNERLFFGHGTKLSVL.

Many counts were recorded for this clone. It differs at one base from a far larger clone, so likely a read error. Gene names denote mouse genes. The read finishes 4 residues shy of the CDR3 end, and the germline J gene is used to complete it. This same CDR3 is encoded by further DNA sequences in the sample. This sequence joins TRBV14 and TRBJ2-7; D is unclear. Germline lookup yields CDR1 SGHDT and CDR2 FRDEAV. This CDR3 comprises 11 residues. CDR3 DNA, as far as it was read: TGTGCCAGCAGCTTAACAGAT. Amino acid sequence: CASSLTD. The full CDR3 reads CASSLTDEQYF.

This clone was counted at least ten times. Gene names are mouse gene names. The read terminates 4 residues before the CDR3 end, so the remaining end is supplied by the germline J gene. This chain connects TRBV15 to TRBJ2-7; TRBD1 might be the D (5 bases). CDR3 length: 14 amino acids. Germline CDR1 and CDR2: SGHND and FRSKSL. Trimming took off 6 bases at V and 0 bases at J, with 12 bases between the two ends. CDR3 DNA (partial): TGTGCCAGCAGCATGACAGTTCCCTCCTAT. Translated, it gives CASSMTVPSY. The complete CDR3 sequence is CASSMTVPSYEQYF.

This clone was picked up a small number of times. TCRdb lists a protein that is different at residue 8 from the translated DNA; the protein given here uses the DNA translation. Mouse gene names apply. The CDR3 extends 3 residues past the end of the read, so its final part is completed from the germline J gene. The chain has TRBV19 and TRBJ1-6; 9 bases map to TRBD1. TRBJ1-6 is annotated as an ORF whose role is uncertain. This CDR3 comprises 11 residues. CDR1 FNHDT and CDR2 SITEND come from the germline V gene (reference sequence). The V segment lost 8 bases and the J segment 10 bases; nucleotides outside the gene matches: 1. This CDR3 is CARDRGSPLYF. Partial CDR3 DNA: TGTGCCAGAGACAGGGGGTCGCCC.

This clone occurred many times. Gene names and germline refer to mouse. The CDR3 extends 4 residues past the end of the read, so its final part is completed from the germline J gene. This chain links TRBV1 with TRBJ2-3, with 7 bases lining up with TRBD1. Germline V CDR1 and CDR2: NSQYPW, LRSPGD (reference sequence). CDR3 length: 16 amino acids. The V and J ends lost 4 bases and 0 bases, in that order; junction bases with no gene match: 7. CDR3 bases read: TGCACCTGCAGTGAGGGGGACAGTCTTAGTGCAGAA. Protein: CTCSEGDSLSAE. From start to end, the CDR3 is CTCSEGDSLSAETLYF.

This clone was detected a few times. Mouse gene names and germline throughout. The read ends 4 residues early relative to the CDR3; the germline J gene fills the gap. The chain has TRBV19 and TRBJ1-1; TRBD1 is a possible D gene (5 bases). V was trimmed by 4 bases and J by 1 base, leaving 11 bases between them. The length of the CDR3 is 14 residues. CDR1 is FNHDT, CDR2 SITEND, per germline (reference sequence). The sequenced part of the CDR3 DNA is TGTGCCAGCAGTCTTTGGGGGGGAAACACA. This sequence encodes CASSLWGGNT. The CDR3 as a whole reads CASSLWGGNTEVFF.

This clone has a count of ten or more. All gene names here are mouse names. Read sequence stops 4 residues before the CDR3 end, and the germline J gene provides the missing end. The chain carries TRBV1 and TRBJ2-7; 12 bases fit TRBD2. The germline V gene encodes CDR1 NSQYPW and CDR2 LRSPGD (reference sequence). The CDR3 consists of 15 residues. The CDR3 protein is CTCSAVGLGGDEQYF. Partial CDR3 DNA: TGCACCTGCAGTGCAGTGGGACTGGGGGGAGAT.

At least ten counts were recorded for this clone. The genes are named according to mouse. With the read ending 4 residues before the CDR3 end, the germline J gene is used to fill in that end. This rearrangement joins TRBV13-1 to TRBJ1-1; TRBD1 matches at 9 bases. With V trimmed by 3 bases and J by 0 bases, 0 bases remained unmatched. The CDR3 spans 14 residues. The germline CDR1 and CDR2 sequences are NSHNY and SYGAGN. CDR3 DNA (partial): TGTGCCAGCAGTGGACAGGGGGCAAACACA. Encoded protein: CASSGQGANT. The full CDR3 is CASSGQGANTEVFF.

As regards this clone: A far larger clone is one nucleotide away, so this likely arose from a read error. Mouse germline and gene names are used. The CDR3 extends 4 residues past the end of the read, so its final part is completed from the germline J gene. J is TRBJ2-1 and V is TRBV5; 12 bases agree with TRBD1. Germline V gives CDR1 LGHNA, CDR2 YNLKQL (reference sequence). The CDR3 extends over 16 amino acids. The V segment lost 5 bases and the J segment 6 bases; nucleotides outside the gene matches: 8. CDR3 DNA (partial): TGTGCCAGCAGCTCATCCGGGACAGGGGGCTTTGCT. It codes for CASSSSGTGGFA. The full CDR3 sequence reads CASSSSGTGGFAEQFF.

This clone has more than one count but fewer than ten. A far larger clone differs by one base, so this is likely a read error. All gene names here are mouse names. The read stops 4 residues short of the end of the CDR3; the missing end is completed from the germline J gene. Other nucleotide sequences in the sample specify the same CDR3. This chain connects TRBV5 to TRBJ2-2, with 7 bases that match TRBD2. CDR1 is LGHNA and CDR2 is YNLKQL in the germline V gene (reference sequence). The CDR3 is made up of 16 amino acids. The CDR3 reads CASSQRLGENTGQLYF. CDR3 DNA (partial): TGTGCAAGCAGCCAACGACTGGGAGAAAACACCGGG.

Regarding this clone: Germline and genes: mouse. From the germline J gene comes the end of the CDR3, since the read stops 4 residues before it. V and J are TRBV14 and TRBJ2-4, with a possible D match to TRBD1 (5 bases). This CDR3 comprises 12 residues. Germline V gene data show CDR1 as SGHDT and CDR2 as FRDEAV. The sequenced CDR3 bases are TGTGCCAGCAGTCCCAGGGAAAAC. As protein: CASSPREN. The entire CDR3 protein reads CASSPRENTLYF.

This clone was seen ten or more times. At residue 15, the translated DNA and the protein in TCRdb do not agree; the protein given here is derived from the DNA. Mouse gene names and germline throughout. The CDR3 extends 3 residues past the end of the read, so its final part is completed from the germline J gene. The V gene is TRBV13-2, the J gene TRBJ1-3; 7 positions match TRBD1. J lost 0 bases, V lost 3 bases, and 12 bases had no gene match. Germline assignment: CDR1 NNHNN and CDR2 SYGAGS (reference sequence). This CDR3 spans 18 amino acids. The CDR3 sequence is CASGVRDRISYSGNTLYF. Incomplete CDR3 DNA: TGTGCCAGCGGTGTCCGGGACAGAATATCTTATTCTGGAAATACG.

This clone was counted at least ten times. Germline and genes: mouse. The CDR3 loop is CASGVRTSSAETLYF. CDR3 DNA, as far as it was read: TGTGCCAGCGGTGTAAGGACAAGTAGTGCAGAA. The gene calls are TRBV13-2 and TRBJ2-3, with D maybe TRBD1 (5 bases). The read is 4 residues too short to cover the CDR3 end, so that end is filled in from the germline J gene. The V gene's germline CDR1 is NNHNN and CDR2 SYGAGS (reference sequence). The CDR3 has 15 residues. Deletions cut 3 bases from V and 0 bases from J, with 11 bases between.

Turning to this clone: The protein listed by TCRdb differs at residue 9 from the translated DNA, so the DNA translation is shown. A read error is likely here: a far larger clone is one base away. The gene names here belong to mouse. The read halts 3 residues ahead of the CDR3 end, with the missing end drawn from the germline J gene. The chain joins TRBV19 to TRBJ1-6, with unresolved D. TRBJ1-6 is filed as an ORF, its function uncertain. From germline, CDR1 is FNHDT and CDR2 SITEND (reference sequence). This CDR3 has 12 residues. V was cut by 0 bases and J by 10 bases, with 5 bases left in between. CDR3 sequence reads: CASSIVGSPLYF. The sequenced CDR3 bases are TGTGCCAGCAGTATAGTGGGGTCGCCC.

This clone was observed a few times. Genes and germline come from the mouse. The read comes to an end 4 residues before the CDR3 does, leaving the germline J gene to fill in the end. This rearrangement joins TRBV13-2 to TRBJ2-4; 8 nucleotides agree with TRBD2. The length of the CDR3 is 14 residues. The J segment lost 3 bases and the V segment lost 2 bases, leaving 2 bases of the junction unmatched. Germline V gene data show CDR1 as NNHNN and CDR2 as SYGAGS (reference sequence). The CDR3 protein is CASGDGDWQNTLYF. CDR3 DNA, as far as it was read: TGTGCCAGCGGTGACGGGGACTGGCAAAAC.

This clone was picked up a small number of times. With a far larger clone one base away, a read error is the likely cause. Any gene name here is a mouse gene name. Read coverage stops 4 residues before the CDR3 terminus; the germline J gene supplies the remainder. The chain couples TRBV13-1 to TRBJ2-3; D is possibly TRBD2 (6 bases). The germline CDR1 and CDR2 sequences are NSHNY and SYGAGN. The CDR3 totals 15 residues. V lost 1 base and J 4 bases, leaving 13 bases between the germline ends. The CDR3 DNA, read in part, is TGTGCCAGCAGTGATAGACTGGAGGGAACAGAA. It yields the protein CASSDRLEGTE. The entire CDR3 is CASSDRLEGTETLYF.

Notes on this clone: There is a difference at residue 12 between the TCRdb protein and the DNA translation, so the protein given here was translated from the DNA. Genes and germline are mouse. The DNA read from the CDR3 is TGTGCAAGCAGCTTAGATGAAGACAGGGGGTCGCCC. This translates into CASSLDEDRGSP. The CDR3 as a whole reads CASSLDEDRGSPLYF. The chain recombines TRBV16 with TRBJ1-6, with 9 bases lining up with TRBD1. With the read ending 3 residues before the CDR3 end, the germline J gene is used to fill in that end. TRBJ1-6 is marked as an open reading frame, function uncertain. V shed 0 bases and J 10 bases; nucleotides not matched to a gene: 4. CDR1 is SGHSA, CDR2 FRNQAP, per germline. The CDR3 covers 15 residues.

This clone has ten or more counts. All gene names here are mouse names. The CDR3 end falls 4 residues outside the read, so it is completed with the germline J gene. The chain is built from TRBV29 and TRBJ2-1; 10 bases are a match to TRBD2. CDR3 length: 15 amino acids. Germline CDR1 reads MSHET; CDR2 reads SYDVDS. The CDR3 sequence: CASSLRAGGAAEQFF. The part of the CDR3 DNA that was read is TGTGCTAGCAGTTTAAGGGCTGGGGGGGCGGCT.

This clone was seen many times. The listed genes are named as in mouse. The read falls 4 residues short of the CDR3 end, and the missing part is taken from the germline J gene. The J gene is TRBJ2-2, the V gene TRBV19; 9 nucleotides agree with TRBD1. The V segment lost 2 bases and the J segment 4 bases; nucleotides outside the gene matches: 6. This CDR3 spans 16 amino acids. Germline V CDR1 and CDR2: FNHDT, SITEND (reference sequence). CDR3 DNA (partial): TGTGCCAGCAGTATTGGGGACAGGGAGGGCACCGGG. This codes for CASSIGDREGTG. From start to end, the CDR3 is CASSIGDREGTGQLYF.

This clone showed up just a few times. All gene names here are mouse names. The chain's CDR3 is CASRQGAETLYF. The sequenced CDR3 bases are TGTGCCAGCAGACAGGGGGCAGAA. V is TRBV13-3 and J is TRBJ2-3; 7 bases are shared with TRBD1. The sequenced fragment ends 4 residues before the CDR3 boundary, so the rest is inferred from the germline J gene. V was pared by 5 bases and J by 3 bases, with 0 bases of the junction left unmatched. The germline V gene has CDR1 NNHDY and CDR2 SYVADS. CDR3 length: 12 residues.

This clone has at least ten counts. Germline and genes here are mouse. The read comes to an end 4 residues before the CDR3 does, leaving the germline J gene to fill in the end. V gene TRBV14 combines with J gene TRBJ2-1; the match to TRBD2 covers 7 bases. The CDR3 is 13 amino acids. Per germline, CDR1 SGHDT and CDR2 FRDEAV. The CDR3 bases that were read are TGTGCCAGCAGCCGACTGGGTGGGGCT. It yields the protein CASSRLGGA. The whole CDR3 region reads CASSRLGGAEQFF.

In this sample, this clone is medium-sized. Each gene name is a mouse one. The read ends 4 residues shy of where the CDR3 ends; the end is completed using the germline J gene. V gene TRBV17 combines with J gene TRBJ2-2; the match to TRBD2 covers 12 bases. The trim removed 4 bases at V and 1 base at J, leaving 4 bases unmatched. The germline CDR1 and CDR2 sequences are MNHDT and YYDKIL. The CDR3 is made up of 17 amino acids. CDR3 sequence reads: CASSKTGGALNTGQLYF. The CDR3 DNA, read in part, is TGTGCTAGCAGTAAGACTGGGGGGGCCCTAAACACCGGG.

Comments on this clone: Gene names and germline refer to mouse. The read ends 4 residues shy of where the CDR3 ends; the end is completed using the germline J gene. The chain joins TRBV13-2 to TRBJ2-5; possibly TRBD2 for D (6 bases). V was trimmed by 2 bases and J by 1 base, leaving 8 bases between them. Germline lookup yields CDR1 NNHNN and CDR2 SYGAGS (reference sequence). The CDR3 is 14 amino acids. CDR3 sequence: CASGEWGYQDTQYF. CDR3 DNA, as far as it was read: TGTGCCAGCGGTGAATGGGGGTACCAAGAC.